This T cell receptor (beta chain) emerged from a study of response to subunit inactivated influenza vaccine. The germline V gene encodes CDR1 SGHRS and CDR2 YFSETQ. V lost 3 bases, J lost 6 bases, and 6 bases stayed unmatched. The CDR3 extends over 15 amino acids. This clonotype was seen a handful of times. TCRdb reprocessed the RT-PCR reads via MiXCR and lists one record per CDR3 protein. The data show 530,000 or so distinct CDR3 sequences, 11% to 15% seen once. Sample: PBMCs from blood, taken roughly 12 days after vaccination. The chain employs TRBV5-1 and TRBJ2-1; 10 bases align to TRBD2. This receptor was taken from a man in his fifties who received an inactivated influenza vaccine. The CDR3 bases are TGCGCCAGCAGCTCTAGCGGGGGCCCTCCCAATGAGCAGTTCTTC. This sequence encodes CASSSSGGPPNEQFF. The entire variable domain, with the rest obtained from reference TRBV5-1 and TRBJ2-1, is as follows: KAGVTQTPRYLIKTRGQQVTLSCSPISGHRSVSWYQQTPGQGLQFLFEYFSETQRNKGNFPGRFSGRQFSNSRSEMNVSTLELGDSALYLCASSSSGGPPNEQFFGPGTRLTVL.